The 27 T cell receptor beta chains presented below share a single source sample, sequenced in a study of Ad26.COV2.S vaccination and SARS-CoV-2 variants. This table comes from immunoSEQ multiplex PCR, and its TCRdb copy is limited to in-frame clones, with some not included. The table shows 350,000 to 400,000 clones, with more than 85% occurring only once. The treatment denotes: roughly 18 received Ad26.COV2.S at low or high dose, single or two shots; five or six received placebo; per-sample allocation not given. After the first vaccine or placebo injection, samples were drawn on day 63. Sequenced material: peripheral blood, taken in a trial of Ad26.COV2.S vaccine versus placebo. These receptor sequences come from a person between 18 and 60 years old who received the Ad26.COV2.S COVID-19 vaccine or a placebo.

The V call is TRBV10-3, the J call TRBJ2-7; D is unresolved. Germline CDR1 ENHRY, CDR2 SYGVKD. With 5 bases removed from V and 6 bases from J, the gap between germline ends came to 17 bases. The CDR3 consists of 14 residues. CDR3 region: CAISTPSRSSEQYF. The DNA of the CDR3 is TGTGCCATCAGTACACCCTCGCGGTCCAGCGAGCAGTACTTC.

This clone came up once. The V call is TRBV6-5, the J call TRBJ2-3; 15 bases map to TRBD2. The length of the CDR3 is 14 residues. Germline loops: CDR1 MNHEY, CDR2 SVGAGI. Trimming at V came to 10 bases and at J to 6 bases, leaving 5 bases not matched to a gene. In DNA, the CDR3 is TGTGCCACCGGGACTAGCGGGGGGACGGATACGCAGTATTTT. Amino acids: CATGTSGGTDTQYF.

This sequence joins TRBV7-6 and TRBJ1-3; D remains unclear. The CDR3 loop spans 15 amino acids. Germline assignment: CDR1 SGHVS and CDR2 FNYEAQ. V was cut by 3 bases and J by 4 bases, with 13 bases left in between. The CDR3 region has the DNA TGTGCCAGCAGCTTGAGCATGGGCAGCGGAAACACCATATATTTT. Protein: CASSLSMGSGNTIYF.

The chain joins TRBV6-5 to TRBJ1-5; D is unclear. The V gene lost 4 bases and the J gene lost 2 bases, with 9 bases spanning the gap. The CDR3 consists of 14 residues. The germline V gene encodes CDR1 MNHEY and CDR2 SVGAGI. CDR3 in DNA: TGTGCCAGCAGTTCAAACACTGGCAATCAGCCCCAGCATTTT. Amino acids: CASSSNTGNQPQHF.

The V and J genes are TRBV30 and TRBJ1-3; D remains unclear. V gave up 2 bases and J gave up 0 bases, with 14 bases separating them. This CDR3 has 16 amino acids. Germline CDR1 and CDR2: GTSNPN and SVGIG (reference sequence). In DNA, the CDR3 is TGTGCCTGGAGTTCGTTAGGAGGGTTCTCTGGAAACACCATATATTTT. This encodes CAWSSLGGFSGNTIYF.

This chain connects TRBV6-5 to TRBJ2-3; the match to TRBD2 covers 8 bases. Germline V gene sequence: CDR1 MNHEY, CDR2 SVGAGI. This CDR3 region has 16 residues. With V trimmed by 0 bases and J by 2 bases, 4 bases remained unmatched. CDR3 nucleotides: TGTGCCAGCAGTTACTCTAGCGGGGAGACCACAGATACGCAGTATTTT. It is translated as CASSYSSGETTDTQYF.

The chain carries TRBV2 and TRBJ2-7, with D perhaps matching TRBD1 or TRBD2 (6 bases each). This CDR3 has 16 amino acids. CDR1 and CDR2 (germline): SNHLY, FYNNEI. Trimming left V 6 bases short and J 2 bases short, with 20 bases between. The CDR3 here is CASSPDRRGVAYEQYF. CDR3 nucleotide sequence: TGTGCCAGCAGCCCCGACAGGCGGGGCGTCGCCTACGAGCAGTACTTC.

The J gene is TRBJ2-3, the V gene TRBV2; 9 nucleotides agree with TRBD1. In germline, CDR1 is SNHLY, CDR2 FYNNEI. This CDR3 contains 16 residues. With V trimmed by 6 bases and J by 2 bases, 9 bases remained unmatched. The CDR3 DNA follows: TGTGCCAGCAGGAGACCCGGGACAGGGTACACAGATACGCAGTATTTT. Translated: CASRRPGTGYTDTQYF.

DNA for the CDR3: TGTGCCAGCAGCTACACAGGGGTTGGTGGGGCCAACGTCCTGACTTTC. Protein sequence: CASSYTGVGGANVLTF. The V and J genes are TRBV5-8 and TRBJ2-6, with 7 bases fitting TRBD1. Germline V gives CDR1 SGHTS, CDR2 YDEGEE. V trimming: 3 bases; J trimming: 3 bases; junction bases outside the gene matches: 6. This CDR3 comprises 16 residues.

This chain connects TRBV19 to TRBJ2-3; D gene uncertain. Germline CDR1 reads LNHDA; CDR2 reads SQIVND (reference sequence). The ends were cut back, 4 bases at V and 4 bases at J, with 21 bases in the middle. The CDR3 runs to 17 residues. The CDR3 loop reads CASSTSEDGGWSDTQYF. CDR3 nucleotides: TGTGCCAGTAGTACATCCGAGGACGGCGGTTGGTCAGATACGCAGTATTTT.

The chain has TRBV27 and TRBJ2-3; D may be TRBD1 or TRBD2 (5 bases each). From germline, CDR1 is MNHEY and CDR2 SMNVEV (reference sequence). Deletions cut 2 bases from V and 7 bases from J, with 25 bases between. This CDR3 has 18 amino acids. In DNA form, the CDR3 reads TGTGCCAGCAGTTTAAACGGAGAGAAGGGGACGCAGTTTTATACGCAGTATTTT. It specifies CASSLNGEKGTQFYTQYF.

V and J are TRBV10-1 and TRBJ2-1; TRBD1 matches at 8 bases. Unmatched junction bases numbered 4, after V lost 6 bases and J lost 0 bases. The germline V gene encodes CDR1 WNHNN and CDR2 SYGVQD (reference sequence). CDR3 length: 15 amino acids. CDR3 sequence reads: CASREQGGSYNEQFF. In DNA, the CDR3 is TGCGCCAGCAGAGAACAGGGGGGCTCCTACAATGAGCAGTTCTTC.

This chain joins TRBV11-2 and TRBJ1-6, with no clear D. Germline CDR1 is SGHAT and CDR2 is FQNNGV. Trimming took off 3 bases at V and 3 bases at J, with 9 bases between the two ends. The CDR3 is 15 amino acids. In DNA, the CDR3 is TGTGCCAGCAGCTTGTGGAACAGCTATAATTCACCCCTCCACTTT. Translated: CASSLWNSYNSPLHF. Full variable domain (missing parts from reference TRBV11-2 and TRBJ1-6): EAGVAQSPRYKIIEKRQSVAFWCNPISGHATLYWYQQILGQGPKLLIQFQNNGVVDDSQLPKDRFSAERLKGVDSTLKIQPAKLEDSAVYLCASSLWNSYNSPLHFGNGTRLTVT.

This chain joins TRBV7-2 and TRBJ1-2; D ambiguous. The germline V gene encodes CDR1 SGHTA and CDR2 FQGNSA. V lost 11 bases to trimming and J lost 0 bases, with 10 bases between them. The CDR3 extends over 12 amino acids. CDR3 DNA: TGTGCCTTGGACTGGGCTAACTATGGCTACACCTTC. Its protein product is CALDWANYGYTF.

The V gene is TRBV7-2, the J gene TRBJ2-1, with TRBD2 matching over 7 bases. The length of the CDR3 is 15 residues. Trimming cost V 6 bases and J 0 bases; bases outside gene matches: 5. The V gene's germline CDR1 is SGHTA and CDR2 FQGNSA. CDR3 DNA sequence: TGTGCCAGCAGTCACCTAGCGGCCTCCTACAATGAGCAGTTCTTC. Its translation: CASSHLAASYNEQFF.

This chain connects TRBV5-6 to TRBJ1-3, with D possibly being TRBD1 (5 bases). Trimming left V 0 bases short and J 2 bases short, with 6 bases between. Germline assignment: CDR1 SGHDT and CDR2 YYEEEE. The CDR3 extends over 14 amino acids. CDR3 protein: CASSLATAGNTIYF. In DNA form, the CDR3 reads TGTGCCAGCAGCTTGGCGACAGCTGGAAACACCATATATTTT.

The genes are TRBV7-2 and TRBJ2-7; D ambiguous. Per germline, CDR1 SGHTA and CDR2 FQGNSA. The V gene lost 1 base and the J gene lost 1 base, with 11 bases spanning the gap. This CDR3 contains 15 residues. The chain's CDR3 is CASSLDGASSYEQYF. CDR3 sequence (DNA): TGTGCCAGCAGCTTAGATGGCGCCTCATCCTACGAGCAGTACTTC.

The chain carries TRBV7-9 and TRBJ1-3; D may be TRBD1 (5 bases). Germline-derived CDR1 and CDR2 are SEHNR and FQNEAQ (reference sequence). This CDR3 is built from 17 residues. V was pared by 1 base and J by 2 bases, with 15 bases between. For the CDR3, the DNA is TGTGCCAGCAGCTTAGAGAGGAGACAGCGCACTGGAAACACCATATATTTT. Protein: CASSLERRQRTGNTIYF.

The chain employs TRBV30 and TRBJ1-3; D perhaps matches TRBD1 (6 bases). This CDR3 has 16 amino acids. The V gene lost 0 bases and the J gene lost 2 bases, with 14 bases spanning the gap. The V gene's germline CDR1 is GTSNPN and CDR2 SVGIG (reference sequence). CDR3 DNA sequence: TGTGCCTGGAGTGTATTCCGGACAGTGGCTGGAAACACCATATATTTT. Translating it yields CAWSVFRTVAGNTIYF.

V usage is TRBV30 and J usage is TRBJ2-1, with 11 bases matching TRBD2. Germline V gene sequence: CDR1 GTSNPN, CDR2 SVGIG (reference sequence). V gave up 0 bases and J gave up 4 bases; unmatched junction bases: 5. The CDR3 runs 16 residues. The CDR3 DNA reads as TGTGCCTGGAGTGTCCCCTTAGCGGGGGGGTACAATGAGCAGTTCTTC. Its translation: CAWSVPLAGGYNEQFF.

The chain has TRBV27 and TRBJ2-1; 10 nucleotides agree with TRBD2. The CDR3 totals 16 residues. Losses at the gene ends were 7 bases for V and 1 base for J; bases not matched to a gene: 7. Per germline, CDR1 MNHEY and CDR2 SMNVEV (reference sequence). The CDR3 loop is CASTLLAGMSYNEQFF. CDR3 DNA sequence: TGTGCCAGCACCCTACTAGCGGGGATGTCCTACAATGAGCAGTTCTTC.

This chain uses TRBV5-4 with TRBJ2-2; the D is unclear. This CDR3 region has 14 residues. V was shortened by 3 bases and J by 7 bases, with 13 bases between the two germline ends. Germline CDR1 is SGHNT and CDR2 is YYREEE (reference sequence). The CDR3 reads CASSSGGPGGELFF. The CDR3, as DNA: TGTGCCAGCAGCTCCGGTGGGCCTGGCGGGGAGCTGTTTTTT.

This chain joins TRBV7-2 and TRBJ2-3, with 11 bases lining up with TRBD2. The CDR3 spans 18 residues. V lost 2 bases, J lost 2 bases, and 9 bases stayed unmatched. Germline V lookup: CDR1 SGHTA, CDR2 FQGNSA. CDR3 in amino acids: CASSLFRTSGLFTDTQYF. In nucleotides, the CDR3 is TGTGCCAGCAGCTTATTCAGGACTAGCGGGTTATTCACAGATACGCAGTATTTT. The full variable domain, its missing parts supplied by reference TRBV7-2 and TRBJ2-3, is GAGVSQSPSNKVTEKGKDVELRCDPISGHTALYWYRQSLGQGLEFLIYFQGNSAPDKSGLPSDRFSAERTGGSVSTLTIQRTQQEDSAVYLCASSLFRTSGLFTDTQYFGPGTRLTVL.

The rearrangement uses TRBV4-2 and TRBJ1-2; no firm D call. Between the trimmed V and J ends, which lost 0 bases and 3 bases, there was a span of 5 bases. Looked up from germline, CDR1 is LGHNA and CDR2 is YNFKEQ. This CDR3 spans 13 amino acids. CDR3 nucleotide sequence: TGTGCCAGCAGCCAAGATTCGGACTATGGCTACACCTTC. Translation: CASSQDSDYGYTF.

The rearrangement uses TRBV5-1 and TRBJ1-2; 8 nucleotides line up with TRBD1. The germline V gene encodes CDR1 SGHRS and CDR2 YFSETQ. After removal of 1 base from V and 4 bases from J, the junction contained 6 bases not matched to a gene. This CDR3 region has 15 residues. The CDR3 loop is CASSLIGQGSYGYTF. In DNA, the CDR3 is TGCGCCAGCAGCTTGATTGGACAGGGTAGCTATGGCTACACCTTC.

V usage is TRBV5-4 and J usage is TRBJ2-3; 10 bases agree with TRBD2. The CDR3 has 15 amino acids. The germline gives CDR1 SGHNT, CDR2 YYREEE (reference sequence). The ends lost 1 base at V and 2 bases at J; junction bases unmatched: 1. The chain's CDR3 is CASSLTSGVTDTQYF. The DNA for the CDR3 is TGTGCCAGCAGCTTGACTAGCGGGGTCACAGATACGCAGTATTTT.

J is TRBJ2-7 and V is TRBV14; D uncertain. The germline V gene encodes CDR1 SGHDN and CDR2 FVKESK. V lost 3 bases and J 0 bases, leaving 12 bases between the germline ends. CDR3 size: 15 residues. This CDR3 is CASSHGPKSSYEQYF. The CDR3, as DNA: TGTGCCAGCAGCCATGGGCCAAAGAGCTCCTACGAGCAGTACTTC.